This TCR beta chain emerged from a study of T cell repertoires in cytomegalovirus infection. Study findings and constraints: Summed frequency of public TCR beta families distinguished CMV carriers with the relevant HLA.

CDR3 length: 14 amino acids. CDR1 and CDR2 from the germline V gene are LNHNV and YYDKDF (reference sequence). Between the trimmed V and J ends, which lost 4 bases and 4 bases, there was a span of 13 bases. About this clonotype itself: Its target is not known.

TCRdb itself ran the reads through MiXCR, one entry per CDR3 protein. Found here are 250,000 to 300,000 distinct CDR3 sequences, over 15% of them singletons; the top ten hold over 40%. Source material: CD8+ T cells from PBMCs. The gene calls are TRBV15 and TRBJ2-5; D possibly uses TRBD1 or TRBD2 (6 bases each). The TCR comes from a human donor in good health (CMV status not recorded). Some clones in this sample may be carry-over from other donors' samples. CDR3 region: CATSIRGRRETQYF. The CDR3 DNA reads TGTGCCACCAGCATTCGGGGGCGCAGAGAGACCCAGTACTTC. The entire variable domain, with the rest obtained from reference TRBV15 and TRBJ2-5, is as follows: DAMVIQNPRYQVTQFGKPVTLSCSQTLNHNVMYWYQQKSSQAPKLLFHYYDKDFNNEADTPDNFQSRRPNTSFCFLDIRSPGLGDTAMYLCATSIRGRRETQYFGPGTRLLVL.